The entry below gives a single T cell receptor (beta chain) sequence along with its context. The antigen is unknown. This sample is drawn from a study of CD8+ T cells in alopecia areata. Study background: It was 6 to 18 months of tofacitinib, and then there were 6 months off drug. Study-wide results and caveats: Resident alphabeta T-cell populations of normal skin are likewise subject to sequencing in scalp samples.

The germline V gene encodes CDR1 SNHLY and CDR2 FYNNEI. J lost 4 bases, V lost 0 bases, and 8 bases had no gene match. This CDR3 has 16 residues. Investigators isolated RNA and reverse transcribed it into cDNA to act as the sequencing template. Measured with immunoSEQ multiplex PCR; TCRdb has only the in-frame clones, and not every one. This table has fewer than 200,000 clones, 59% appearing once. This clonotype originated in a human donor with alopecia areata. The material was CD4+ T cells sorted from blood, obtained at week 0. The chain combines TRBV2 with TRBJ1-1; 7 bases are shared with TRBD1. CDR3: CASSEAQGGFGTEAFF. CDR3 DNA sequence: TGTGCCAGCAGTGAAGCGCAGGGGGGATTTGGCACTGAAGCTTTCTTT. Drawing the rest from reference TRBV2 and TRBJ1-1, the complete variable domain is EPEVTQTPSHQVTQMGQEVILRCVPISNHLYFYWYRQILGQKVEFLVSFYNNEISEKSEIFDDQFSVERPDGSNFTLKIRSTKLEDSAMYFCASSEAQGGFGTEAFFGQGTRLTVV.